This TCR beta chain was recovered during a study of blood T cell repertoires in COVID-19. This clone was seen only a few times. The length of the CDR3 is 13 residues. Trimming cost V 7 bases and J 8 bases; bases outside gene matches: 7. From germline, CDR1 is SQVTM and CDR2 ANQGSEA. Sequenced by immunoSEQ multiplex PCR; TCRdb stores in-frame clones only, minus some. In the table there are 270,000 or so clones, 85% to 90% of which are singletons. This sequence was found in a woman aged 25 to 39 with COVID-19, enrolled during active disease. The specimen was peripheral blood. V gene TRBV29-1 combines with J gene TRBJ1-4; TRBD1 aligns across 10 bases. The CDR3 reads CSGRDRGREKLFF. DNA of the CDR3: TGCAGCGGGAGGGACAGGGGAAGGGAAAAACTGTTTTTT.